This record looks at one TCR beta chain sequence and its context. This record comes from a study of blood T cells in healthy people across ages. Germline assignment: CDR1 SGDLS and CDR2 YYNGEE. The length of the CDR3 is 17 residues. Trimming stripped 3 bases from V and 0 bases from J, with 16 bases between. Then a second PCR, running roughly 7 to 11 cycles, was carried out with a sample-barcoded 5' primer and a J-beta primer mix. From the 5' RACE reads, TCRdb called clonotypes with MiXCR, one entry per CDR3 protein. The sample records some 940,000 distinct CDR3 sequences, just under 30% being singletons. The same sample was also studied in work on T cells of mothers and their children. Per that study: Study donors consisted of three healthy Caucasian mothers and their six children.

Sequencing input: blood. J is TRBJ2-1 and V is TRBV9; D unclear. The TCR sequence derives from a middle-aged woman in good health. As DNA, the CDR3 is TGTGCCAGCAGCGCAGCTCAAGGAGCGTACTCCTACAATGAGCAGTTCTTC. Translated: CASSAAQGAYSYNEQFF.